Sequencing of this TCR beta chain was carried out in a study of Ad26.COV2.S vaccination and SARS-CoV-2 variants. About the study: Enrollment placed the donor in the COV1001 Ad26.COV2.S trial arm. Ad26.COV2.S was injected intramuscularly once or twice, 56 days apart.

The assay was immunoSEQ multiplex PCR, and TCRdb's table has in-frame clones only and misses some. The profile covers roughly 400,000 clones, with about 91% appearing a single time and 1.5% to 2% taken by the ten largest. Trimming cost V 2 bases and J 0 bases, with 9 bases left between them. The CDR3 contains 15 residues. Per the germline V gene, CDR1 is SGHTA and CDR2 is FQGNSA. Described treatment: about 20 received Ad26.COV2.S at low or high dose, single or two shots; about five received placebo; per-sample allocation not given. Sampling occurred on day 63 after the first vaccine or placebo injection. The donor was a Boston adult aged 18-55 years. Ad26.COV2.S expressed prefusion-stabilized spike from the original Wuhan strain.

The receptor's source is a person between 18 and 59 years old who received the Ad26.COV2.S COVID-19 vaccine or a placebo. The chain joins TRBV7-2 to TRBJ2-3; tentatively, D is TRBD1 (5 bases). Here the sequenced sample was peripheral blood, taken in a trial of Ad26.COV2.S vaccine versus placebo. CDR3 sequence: CASSLRAGSTDTQYF. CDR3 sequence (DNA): TGTGCCAGCAGCTTACGAGCAGGGAGCACAGATACGCAGTATTTT.